These 3 T cell receptor beta chains share one sample of origin, sequenced in a study of shared clonotypes between healthy human individuals (TCRdb year 2020). To prepare the library, the immunoSEQ multiplex PCR assay was applied. TCRdb obtained this table from immuneACCESS and retained in-frame rearrangements with V and J assigned. These tables miss some clones; where compared with another copy, unresolved V genes account for less than half of the shortfall, and the remainder is unexplained. This sample holds some 1,400,000 clones; roughly 96% were observed only once. The ten most abundant clones make up approximately 1% of the sample. Sequencing was performed on naive CD4+ T cells sorted from blood. The sample's cell subset or site label is to be understood as: CD45RA+ positively selected. The receptors derive from a man aged 30-40 years in good health.

The chain couples TRBV7-2 to TRBJ2-4, with D uncertain. This CDR3 is built from 16 residues. Germline CDR1 is SGHTA and CDR2 is FQGNSA. The V and J ends lost 1 base and 1 base respectively, with 11 bases between them. Here the CDR3 DNA reads TGTGCCAGCAGCTTAGTTTTCAATTCCGCCAAAAACATTCAGTACTTC. Translating gives CASSLVFNSAKNIQYF. Using reference TRBV7-2 and TRBJ2-4 for the parts outside the CDR3, the full variable domain is GAGVSQSPSNKVTEKGKDVELRCDPISGHTALYWYRQSLGQGLEFLIYFQGNSAPDKSGLPSDRFSAERTGGSVSTLTIQRTQQEDSAVYLCASSLVFNSAKNIQYFGAGTRLSVL.

The chain joins TRBV6-5 to TRBJ1-2; 8 nucleotides match TRBD1. Trimming cost V 1 base and J 7 bases; bases outside gene matches: 8. The CDR3 has 15 residues. Per the germline V gene, CDR1 is MNHEY and CDR2 is SVGAGI. In DNA, the CDR3 is TGTGCCAGCAGTTACTGGGACAGGAGACAAGGTGGCTACACCTTC. The encoded protein is CASSYWDRRQGGYTF.

V and J are TRBV5-4 and TRBJ1-6, with TRBD1 matching over 12 bases. There are 15 residues in the CDR3. Germline CDR1 SGHNT, CDR2 YYREEE (reference sequence). V shed 4 bases and J 10 bases; nucleotides not matched to a gene: 6. This CDR3 reads CASSMGQGAGSPLHF. The CDR3 DNA reads TGTGCCAGCAGCATGGGACAGGGGGCTGGGTCACCCCTCCACTTT.